What follows are 14 T cell receptor beta chains derived from one specimen sequenced in a study of shared clonotypes between healthy human individuals. Assay: immunoSEQ multiplex PCR; the TCRdb copy retains only in-frame clones and omits some. The sample lists more than 1.2 million clones; roughly 98.5% were seen once. The sequenced sample was naive CD4+ T cells sorted from blood. Described subset: CD45RA+ positively selected. These TCRs come from a man aged 30 to 39 in good health.

The chain links TRBV5-1 to TRBJ2-2; D is ambiguous. Germline assignment: CDR1 SGHRS and CDR2 YFSETQ. The CDR3 contains 15 residues. The V and J ends lost 7 bases and 0 bases respectively, with 13 bases between them. The CDR3 reads CASLAVEANTGELFF. DNA of the CDR3: TGCGCCAGCCTTGCTGTAGAGGCGAACACCGGGGAGCTGTTTTTT. Using reference TRBV5-1 and TRBJ2-2 for the parts outside the CDR3, the full variable domain is KAGVTQTPRYLIKTRGQQVTLSCSPISGHRSVSWYQQTPGQGLQFLFEYFSETQRNKGNFPGRFSGRQFSNSRSEMNVSTLELGDSALYLCASLAVEANTGELFFGEGSRLTVL.

The V call is TRBV5-1, the J call TRBJ1-2; TRBD1 is a possible D gene (6 bases). The CDR3 totals 17 residues. The V end lost 1 base, the J end lost 0 bases, and 16 bases lay between the germline ends. Germline V gene data show CDR1 as SGHRS and CDR2 as YFSETQ. Here the CDR3 reads CASSLSIGGVANYGYTF. For the CDR3, the DNA is TGCGCCAGCAGCTTGAGCATAGGGGGGGTAGCTAACTATGGCTACACCTTC.

The V and J genes are TRBV5-1 and TRBJ2-3; perhaps D is TRBD1 or TRBD2 (6 bases each). CDR1 and CDR2 from the germline V gene are SGHRS and YFSETQ. The CDR3 is 15 residues long. V was cut by 4 bases and J by 10 bases, with 22 bases left in between. DNA of the CDR3: TGCGCCAGCAGCCCGGAGGGGGGACCTCGCTGGGCGCAGTATTTT. Translated: CASSPEGGPRWAQYF.

The CDR3 loop reads CASSVGSDTEAFF. DNA for the CDR3: TGTGCCAGCAGTGTGGGGTCGGACACTGAAGCTTTCTTT. This chain connects TRBV6-1 to TRBJ1-1, with D hard to call. There are 13 residues in the CDR3. Looked up from germline, CDR1 is MNHNS and CDR2 is SASEGT. The V gene lost 4 bases and the J gene lost 3 bases, with 9 bases spanning the gap.

The rearrangement joins TRBV20-1 to TRBJ1-5, with D unclear. In germline, CDR1 is DFQATT, CDR2 SNEGSKA (reference sequence). Trimming pared 6 bases from V and 7 bases from J, leaving 10 bases between. CDR3 size: 11 residues. Here the CDR3 DNA reads TGCAGTGCCGGACCTTCGCAGCCCCAGCATTTT. Its translation: CSAGPSQPQHF.

The genes are TRBV28 and TRBJ2-7; 10 nucleotides line up with TRBD2. V was pared by 5 bases and J by 3 bases, with 7 bases of the junction left unmatched. The germline V gene has CDR1 MDHEN and CDR2 SYDVKM. This CDR3 is built from 15 residues. The DNA for the CDR3 is TGTGCCAGCAGTCAACCGGGACTAGCGCACTACGAGCAGTACTTC. Translated: CASSQPGLAHYEQYF.

V gene TRBV28 combines with J gene TRBJ2-7, with D possibly being TRBD2 (5 bases). Germline CDR1 reads MDHEN; CDR2 reads SYDVKM. Deletions cut 1 base from V and 2 bases from J, with 21 bases between. CDR3 size: 18 residues. CDR3 coding DNA: TGTGCCAGCAGTTTATACCGGGGTGTAGTTGTGCCACCCTACGAGCAGTACTTC. Its protein product is CASSLYRGVVVPPYEQYF.

The chain carries TRBV6-6 and TRBJ1-5; TRBD1 is a possible D gene (5 bases). Germline CDR1 reads MNHNY; CDR2 reads SVGAGI (reference sequence). V gave up 6 bases and J gave up 5 bases, with 14 bases separating them. The CDR3 has 14 residues. The CDR3: CASSPPRDDQPQHF. The CDR3 DNA reads as TGTGCCAGCAGCCCTCCCAGGGACGATCAGCCCCAGCATTTT.

This chain links TRBV28 with TRBJ1-4; no definite D call. V lost 4 bases and J 0 bases, leaving 15 bases between the germline ends. This CDR3 region has 17 residues. CDR1 and CDR2 (germline): MDHEN, SYDVKM. The CDR3 DNA reads as TGTGCCAGCAGTTCAGTGGCTGGGGTTACAACTAATGAAAAACTGTTTTTT. Protein product: CASSSVAGVTTNEKLFF.

This chain joins TRBV11-3 and TRBJ1-2; unclear D gene. This CDR3 is 14 amino acids long. Germline V gene data show CDR1 as SGHNT and CDR2 as YENEEA. V shed 1 base and J shed 4 bases, with 10 bases lying between them. The CDR3: CASSLAGLPYGYTF. The CDR3, as DNA: TGTGCCAGCAGCTTAGCTGGGCTGCCCTATGGCTACACCTTC.

The chain links TRBV4-1 to TRBJ2-3; D is undetermined. Germline V CDR1 and CDR2: MGHRA, YSYEKL. Trimming removed 1 base at V and 3 bases at J, with 17 bases between. The CDR3 is 17 amino acids. CDR3: CASSQVGVIIVTDTQYF. CDR3 nucleotide sequence: TGCGCCAGCAGCCAAGTTGGGGTGATAATCGTAACAGATACGCAGTATTTT.

A remark on this clone: The identical CDR3 is also encoded by other nucleotide sequences in the sample. The chain is built from TRBV11-2 and TRBJ2-7, with no clear D. CDR1 is SGHAT, CDR2 FQNNGV, per germline. With 5 bases removed from V and 0 bases from J, the gap between germline ends came to 5 bases. This CDR3 is built from 12 residues. CDR3 nucleotides: TGTGCCAGCAGCCTTAGCTCCTACGAGCAGTACTTC. Translated, it gives CASSLSSYEQYF.

The DNA of the CDR3 is TGTGCCAGCAGCCAAGGGGACAAGATAGCCAAAAACATTCAGTACTTC. Translating it yields CASSQGDKIAKNIQYF. The J gene is TRBJ2-4, the V gene TRBV14; D perhaps matches TRBD1 (6 bases). The CDR3 loop spans 16 amino acids. The V gene's germline CDR1 is SGHDN and CDR2 FVKESK. Trimming took off 1 base at V and 0 bases at J, with 10 bases between the two ends.

The V and J genes are TRBV19 and TRBJ2-7; D may be TRBD1 (7 bases). The CDR3 has 16 amino acids. Trimming took off 1 base at V and 0 bases at J, with 13 bases between the two ends. Germline V gene data show CDR1 as LNHDA and CDR2 as SQIVND (reference sequence). This CDR3 reads CASSIAPGGSSYEQYF. The CDR3 DNA reads as TGTGCCAGTAGTATAGCCCCAGGGGGGAGCTCCTACGAGCAGTACTTC.